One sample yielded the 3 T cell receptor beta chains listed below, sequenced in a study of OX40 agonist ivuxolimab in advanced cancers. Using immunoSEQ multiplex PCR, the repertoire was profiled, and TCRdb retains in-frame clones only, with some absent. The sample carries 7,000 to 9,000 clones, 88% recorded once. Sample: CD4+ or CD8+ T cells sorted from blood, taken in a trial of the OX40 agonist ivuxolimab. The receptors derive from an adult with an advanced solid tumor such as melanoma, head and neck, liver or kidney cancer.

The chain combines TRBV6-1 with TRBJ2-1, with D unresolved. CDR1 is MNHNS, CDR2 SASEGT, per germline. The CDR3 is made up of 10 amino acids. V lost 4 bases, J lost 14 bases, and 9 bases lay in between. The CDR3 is CASSAGWEFF. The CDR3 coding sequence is TGTGCCAGCAGTGCAGGATGGGAGTTCTTC.

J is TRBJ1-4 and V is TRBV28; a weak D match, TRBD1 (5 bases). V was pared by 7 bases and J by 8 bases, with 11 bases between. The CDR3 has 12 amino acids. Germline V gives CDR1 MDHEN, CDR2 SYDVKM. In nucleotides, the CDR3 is TGTGCCAGCACGCCGGGGGGGGAAAAACTGTTTTTT. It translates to CASTPGGEKLFF. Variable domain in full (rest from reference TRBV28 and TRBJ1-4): DVKVTQSSRYLVKRTGEKVFLECVQDMDHENMFWYRQDPGLGLRLIYFSYDVKMKEKGDIPEGYSVSREKKERFSLILESASTNQTSMYLCASTPGGEKLFFGSGTQLSVL.

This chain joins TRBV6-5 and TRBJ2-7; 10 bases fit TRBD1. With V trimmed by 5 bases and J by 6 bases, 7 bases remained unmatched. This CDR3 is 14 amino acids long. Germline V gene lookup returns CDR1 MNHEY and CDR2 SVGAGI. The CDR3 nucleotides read TGTGCCAGCAGTCCCGGGACAGGGGACAGCGAGCAGTACTTC. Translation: CASSPGTGDSEQYF.